This TCR beta chain emerged from a study of CXCR3-negative and CXCR3-positive naive CD8 T cells. Findings of the study overall: Similar TRBV-TRBJ gene usage was seen in naive CXCR3-negative and CXCR3-positive cells, but not in memory cells. Partly lower CXCR3 expression followed cryopreservation, and most assays relied on fresh PBMCs. Researchers report that CXCR3-positive naive cells carry more hydrophobic TRB CDR3s than CXCR3-negative naive cells.

Each CD8+ T cell subset was sorted in triplicate, approximately 300,000 cells each. A CD45RO-CCR7+CD27+CD95- phenotype identified naive CD8+ T cells. Concerning this clonotype: What it binds is unknown.

The CDR3 is 13 residues long. Germline V gene sequence: CDR1 MNHEY, CDR2 SMNVEV (reference sequence). Via 5' RACE with UMI labels, TRB cDNA libraries were prepared. TCRdb reanalyzed the 5' RACE reads, giving one entry per CDR3 protein sequence and no DNA. The sample is made up of over 50,000 distinct CDR3 sequences, and the top ten hold approximately 0.71% of it. Sample: naive CXCR3+ CD8+ T cells from blood. Sample subset: CD45RO-CCR7+CD27+CD95- naive CD8+ T cells expressing CXCR3 (TNR3+). V usage is TRBV27 and J usage is TRBJ1-1. The receptor was derived from a human donor in good health. Some clones in this sample may be carry-over from other donors' samples. CDR3 amino acids: CASSSGGSTEAFF.